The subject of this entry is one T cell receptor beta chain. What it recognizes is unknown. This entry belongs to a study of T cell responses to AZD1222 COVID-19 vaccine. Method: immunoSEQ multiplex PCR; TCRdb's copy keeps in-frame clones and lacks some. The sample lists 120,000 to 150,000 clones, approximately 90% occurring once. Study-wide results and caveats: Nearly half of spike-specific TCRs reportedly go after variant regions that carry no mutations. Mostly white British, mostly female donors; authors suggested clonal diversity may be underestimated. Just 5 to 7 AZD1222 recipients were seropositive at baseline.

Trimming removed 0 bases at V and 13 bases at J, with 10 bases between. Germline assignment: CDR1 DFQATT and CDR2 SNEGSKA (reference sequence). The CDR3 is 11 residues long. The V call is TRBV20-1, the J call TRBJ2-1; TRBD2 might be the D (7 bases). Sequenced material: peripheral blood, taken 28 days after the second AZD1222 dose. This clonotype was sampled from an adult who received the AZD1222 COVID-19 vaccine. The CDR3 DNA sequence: TGCAGTGCTAGAGAGCGGGGGCGTCAGTTCTTC. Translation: CSARERGRQFF.